This T cell receptor (beta chain) was recorded in a study of identical twins. The CDR3 has 14 residues. Germline values: CDR1 SQVTM, CDR2 ANQGSEA. V lost 4 bases, J lost 0 bases, and 11 bases lay in between. Study observations and caveats: Surplus twin overlap in beta out-of-frame sequences was less pronounced. Zero-insertion analyses were open to partial confounding by invariant MAIT and iNKT cells.

cDNA carried unique molecular identifiers, and a universal primer site was added by template switching. TCRdb called the 5' RACE reads again in MiXCR, with one record for every CDR3 protein. The sample includes 420,000 or so distinct CDR3 sequences, roughly 18% of them seen just once. This clonotype was seen a few times. Its antigen is currently unknown. Sequences were obtained from naive T cells sorted from blood. The chain carries TRBV29-1 and TRBJ2-3; D unclear. The clonotype was recovered from a man in his fifties or sixties in good health. The CDR3 nucleotides are TGCAGCGTTGCCAGCCTGATGAGCACAGATACGCAGTATTTT. It codes for CSVASLMSTDTQYF.